The 30 T cell receptor beta chains presented below share a single source sample, sequenced in a study of T cells in Graves' hyperthyroidism and ophthalmopathy. TCR beta CDR3 regions were amplified from RNA transcripts. Using the HTBI primer set, a first-round RT-PCR was run on the TCR CDR3. TCRdb reanalysed the multiplex PCR reads using MiXCR and keeps one entry per CDR3 protein. Among 300,000 to 350,000 distinct CDR3 sequences listed, 15% to 20% were seen once. The sequencing sample was made of blood. These receptors were collected from a woman aged 50 to 60 with Graves' hyperthyroidism.

The chain is built from TRBV7-2 and TRBJ2-3; the D is unclear. Trimming took 2 bases from V and 5 from J, leaving 14 bases between them. CDR1 SGHTA and CDR2 FQGNSA come from the germline V gene. The CDR3 covers 15 residues. The CDR3 is CASSLRRLAIDTQYF. In DNA, the CDR3 is TGTGCCAGCAGCTTACGTAGGTTAGCTATAGATACGCAGTATTTT. Full variable domain (outside the CDR3, taken from reference TRBV7-2 and TRBJ2-3): GAGVSQSPSNKVTEKGKDVELRCDPISGHTALYWYRQSLGQGLEFLIYFQGNSAPDKSGLPSDRFSAERTGGSVSTLTIQRTQQEDSAVYLCASSLRRLAIDTQYFGPGTRLTVL.

This clonotype was seen ten or more times. This rearrangement joins TRBV5-1 to TRBJ2-1; D unclear. V was clipped by 2 bases and J by 2 bases, with 20 bases between them. Germline CDR1 and CDR2: SGHRS and YFSETQ. The CDR3 is 18 amino acids. In DNA form, the CDR3 reads TGCGCCAGCAGCTTAGGTTGGTCAGAAACCTTTACCTACAATGAGCAGTTCTTC. It encodes CASSLGWSETFTYNEQFF.

The genes are TRBV30 and TRBJ2-2, with D perhaps assigned TRBD1 or TRBD2 (5 bases each). Germline V lookup: CDR1 GTSNPN, CDR2 SVGIG (reference sequence). The CDR3 extends over 17 amino acids. Trimming removed 2 bases from V and 7 bases from J, with 23 bases in between. This CDR3 is CAWSPNRDHPKNGELFF. DNA for the CDR3: TGTGCCTGGAGTCCGAACCGGGACCACCCAAAGAACGGGGAGCTGTTTTTT.

This clonotype came up many times. This chain connects TRBV7-3 to TRBJ2-1; maybe TRBD2 (6 bases). The germline V and J ends were trimmed by 8 bases and 4 bases, with 12 bases remaining between them. CDR3 length equals 13 residues. The germline V gene encodes CDR1 SGHTA and CDR2 FQGTGA. Here the CDR3 DNA reads TGTGCCAGCTCCGGGGCGGGATACAATGAGCAGTTCTTC. As protein: CASSGAGYNEQFF.

This clonotype appeared a few times. J is TRBJ2-2 and V is TRBV28, with 7 positions matching TRBD1. V lost 5 bases to trimming and J lost 5 bases; unmatched junction nucleotides: 11. The germline V gene encodes CDR1 MDHEN and CDR2 SYDVKM. This CDR3 spans 16 amino acids. The CDR3 spells CASSLRQGTLTGELFF. The CDR3 coding sequence is TGTGCCAGCAGTCTCCGACAGGGAACCTTGACCGGGGAGCTGTTTTTT. Full variable domain (missing parts from reference TRBV28 and TRBJ2-2): DVKVTQSSRYLVKRTGEKVFLECVQDMDHENMFWYRQDPGLGLRLIYFSYDVKMKEKGDIPEGYSVSREKKERFSLILESASTNQTSMYLCASSLRQGTLTGELFFGEGSRLTVL.

The chain couples TRBV12-3 or TRBV12-4 to TRBJ1-1, with no clear D. The CDR3 runs to 13 residues. Trimming shortened V by 7 bases and J by 4 bases, and 13 bases separated the two germline ends. In DNA form, the CDR3 reads TGTGCCAGCAAGGCCGGGTTGGGCACTGAAGCTTTCTTT. Amino acids: CASKAGLGTEAFF.

The rearrangement uses TRBV5-1 and TRBJ1-1; D is undetermined. The CDR3 runs to 12 residues. Germline CDR1 reads SGHRS; CDR2 reads YFSETQ. V lost 2 bases to trimming and J lost 8 bases, with 10 bases between them. This chain's CDR3 is CASSFRNGEAFF. The CDR3 DNA follows: TGCGCCAGCAGCTTTCGGAATGGGGAAGCTTTCTTT.

The chain is built from TRBV6-5 and TRBJ2-2; unclear D gene. The V end lost 3 bases, the J end lost 5 bases, and 10 bases lay between the germline ends. The CDR3 has 14 residues. Germline lookup yields CDR1 MNHEY and CDR2 SVGAGI. CDR3 in amino acids: CASSYRANTGELFF. The CDR3 region has the DNA TGTGCCAGCAGTTATCGGGCCAATACCGGGGAGCTGTTTTTT.

V is TRBV20-1 and J is TRBJ2-3; 9 bases fit TRBD2. Germline V CDR1 and CDR2: DFQATT, SNEGSKA (reference sequence). V gave up 1 base and J gave up 6 bases; unmatched junction bases: 8. This CDR3 region has 15 residues. CDR3 sequence reads: CSARVPAGGLDTQYF. In DNA, the CDR3 is TGCAGTGCTAGAGTCCCAGCGGGGGGTTTGGATACGCAGTATTTT.

This clonotype has ten or more counts. The chain has TRBV3-1 and TRBJ1-2; the D gene is possibly TRBD1 (5 bases). The V and J ends lost 4 bases and 8 bases respectively, with 14 bases between them. The CDR3 length is 13 residues. Per the germline V gene, CDR1 is LGHDT and CDR2 is YNNKEL (reference sequence). DNA of the CDR3: TGTGCCAGCAGCCGAAGAGGGGAAGCGGGCTACACCTTC. Its protein is CASSRRGEAGYTF.

In this sample, this clonotype turned up a few times. This sequence may be a read error, since a much larger clone differs from it by one base. The chain carries TRBV25-1 and TRBJ2-5; 8 nucleotides agree with TRBD2. V was pared by 6 bases and J by 1 base, with 1 base of the junction left unmatched. The CDR3 spans 13 residues. Germline lookup yields CDR1 MGHDK and CDR2 SYGVNS. The CDR3 region has the DNA TGTGCCAGCAGAGCGGGGGTCCAAGAGACCCAGTACTTC. Protein product: CASRAGVQETQYF.

This clonotype has more than one count but fewer than ten. This sequence joins TRBV5-1 and TRBJ2-3, with 8 bases identical to TRBD2. V was clipped by 5 bases and J by 6 bases; unmatched bases: 8. Germline CDR1 is SGHRS and CDR2 is YFSETQ. The CDR3 loop spans 14 amino acids. The DNA of the CDR3 is TGCGCCAGCAGGACTAGCGTCAGTGGGGATACGCAGTATTTT. It yields the protein CASRTSVSGDTQYF.

This sequence joins TRBV14 and TRBJ1-2; 7 bases fit TRBD1. V shed 2 bases and J 2 bases; nucleotides not matched to a gene: 8. The CDR3 runs to 16 residues. CDR1 is SGHDN, CDR2 FVKESK, per germline. The chain's CDR3 is CASSQTRGQPNYGYTF. CDR3 coding DNA: TGTGCCAGCAGCCAAACTCGGGGACAGCCAAACTATGGCTACACCTTC.

The chain combines TRBV28 with TRBJ1-2; maybe TRBD1 (6 bases). Germline assignment: CDR1 MDHEN and CDR2 SYDVKM. The CDR3 spans 15 residues. Between the trimmed V and J ends, which lost 3 bases and 6 bases, there was a span of 17 bases. The CDR3 spells CASSLGTQGSHGYTF. The DNA of the CDR3 is TGTGCCAGCAGTTTGGGAACACAGGGTAGCCATGGCTACACCTTC.

This clonotype occurred a few times. The chain links TRBV10-3 to TRBJ1-1; D is unresolved. Germline CDR1 and CDR2: ENHRY and SYGVKD. The V gene lost 6 bases and the J gene lost 1 base, with 9 bases spanning the gap. CDR3 length: 13 amino acids. Written as DNA, the CDR3 is TGTGCCATCAGGGAGACACCGAACACTGAAGCTTTCTTT. Translating gives CAIRETPNTEAFF.

This clonotype occurred many times. The chain employs TRBV11-2 and TRBJ2-3; D possibly corresponds to TRBD1 (5 bases). The V end lost 5 bases, the J end lost 3 bases, and 15 bases lay between the germline ends. Germline V gene data show CDR1 as SGHAT and CDR2 as FQNNGV. This CDR3 has 15 amino acids. DNA for the CDR3: TGTGCCAGCAGCCTCACCTTTCAGGGTACAGATACGCAGTATTTT. This sequence encodes CASSLTFQGTDTQYF. Full variable domain (outside the CDR3, taken from reference TRBV11-2 and TRBJ2-3): EAGVAQSPRYKIIEKRQSVAFWCNPISGHATLYWYQQILGQGPKLLIQFQNNGVVDDSQLPKDRFSAERLKGVDSTLKIQPAKLEDSAVYLCASSLTFQGTDTQYFGPGTRLTVL.

This clonotype was detected many times. The rearrangement joins TRBV29-1 to TRBJ2-1; 10 bases are shared with TRBD2. The germline V gene has CDR1 SQVTM and CDR2 ANQGSEA. V dropped 7 bases and J dropped 1; count of bases not matched to a gene: 1. The length of the CDR3 is 13 residues. The CDR3 reads CSGSGRSYNEQFF. In nucleotides, the CDR3 is TGCAGCGGTAGCGGGAGGTCCTACAATGAGCAGTTCTTC.

This clonotype was recorded at least ten times. The rearrangement joins TRBV11-2 to TRBJ2-5, with TRBD2 identical over 7 bases. This CDR3 contains 13 residues. Germline CDR1 reads SGHAT; CDR2 reads FQNNGV. V was clipped by 1 base and J by 5 bases; unmatched bases: 1. The CDR3 DNA sequence: TGTGCCAGCAGCTTAGGGCGGGGGGAGACCCAGTACTTC. Encoded protein: CASSLGRGETQYF.

This clonotype was detected once. This chain joins TRBV13 and TRBJ2-1; a possible D gene is TRBD2 (6 bases). Germline V lookup: CDR1 PRHDT, CDR2 FYEKMQ (reference sequence). V shed 6 bases and J shed 10 bases, with 16 bases lying between them. CDR3 length: 13 residues. The CDR3 here is CASRDAAGYEQFF. As DNA, the CDR3 is TGTGCCAGCAGGGACGCCGCGGGGTACGAGCAGTTCTTC.

This clonotype appeared many times. This chain uses TRBV11-3 with TRBJ2-5, with TRBD1 matching over 7 bases. The germline V gene encodes CDR1 SGHNT and CDR2 YENEEA. V lost 4 bases, J lost 3 bases, and 2 bases stayed unmatched. The CDR3 is made up of 13 amino acids. CDR3 bases: TGTGCCAGCAGCTCGCAGGGGGAAGAGACCCAGTACTTC. It translates to CASSSQGEETQYF.

This clonotype was observed many times. The gene calls are TRBV2 and TRBJ2-5; D may be TRBD1 or TRBD2 (5 bases each). The V gene lost 6 bases and the J gene lost 8 bases, with 13 bases spanning the gap. The CDR3 contains 12 residues. Germline loops: CDR1 SNHLY, CDR2 FYNNEI. The CDR3, as DNA: TGTGCCAGCAGAGGGGAGCTGGACACCCAGTACTTC. It encodes CASRGELDTQYF.

This clonotype appeared a single time. This chain uses TRBV19 with TRBJ2-1, with D possibly TRBD1 on 6 matching bases. From germline, CDR1 is LNHDA and CDR2 SQIVND (reference sequence). Trimming shortened V by 4 bases and J by 5 bases, and 12 bases separated the two germline ends. CDR3 length equals 14 residues. The CDR3 DNA reads as TGTGCCAGTAGTACCTGGACAGAAAACAATGAGCAGTTCTTC. Amino acids: CASSTWTENNEQFF.

The rearrangement uses TRBV4-2 and TRBJ2-3, with D hard to call. The CDR3 covers 14 residues. Between the trimmed V and J ends, which lost 1 base and 6 bases, there was a span of 11 bases. Germline V lookup: CDR1 LGHNA, CDR2 YNFKEQ. CDR3 residues: CASSQGGKTDTQYF. CDR3 nucleotide sequence: TGTGCCAGCAGCCAAGGTGGCAAAACTGATACGCAGTATTTT.

This chain connects TRBV20-1 to TRBJ1-2, with 8 bases matching TRBD1. The CDR3 is made up of 15 amino acids. J lost 6 bases, V lost 3 bases, and 12 bases had no gene match. The germline CDR1 and CDR2 sequences are DFQATT and SNEGSKA (reference sequence). Here the CDR3 reads CSARVQGANFNGYTF. Written as DNA, the CDR3 is TGCAGTGCTAGGGTTCAGGGGGCTAATTTCAATGGCTACACCTTC.

The chain recombines TRBV28 with TRBJ1-4; TRBD1 might be the D (6 bases). The germline V gene has CDR1 MDHEN and CDR2 SYDVKM. This CDR3 has 15 amino acids. The V end lost 6 bases, the J end lost 5 bases, and 16 bases lay between the germline ends. The CDR3 loop reads CASSHRGQQNEKLFF. The CDR3 DNA reads as TGTGCCAGCAGCCACCGGGGGCAGCAAAATGAAAAACTGTTTTTT.

A word on this clonotype: Germline and junction disagree at one end, which may indicate a read error. The J gene is TRBJ2-1, the V gene TRBV5-1, with 13 bases matching TRBD2. The CDR3 has 20 amino acids. Germline CDR1 is SGHRS and CDR2 is YFSETQ. CDR3 bases: TGCGCCAGCAGCTCCCCCGGGACTAGCGGGACCCAAGCTCCTTACAATAAGCAGTTCTTC. It yields the protein CASSSPGTSGTQAPYNKQFF.

V and J are TRBV30 and TRBJ2-1, with TRBD1 matching over 11 bases. The CDR3 extends over 15 amino acids. Germline loops: CDR1 GTSNPN, CDR2 SVGIG (reference sequence). The junction had 10 bases not matched to a gene; V was cut back by 8 bases and J by 4 bases. The CDR3 spells CATGQGAIKYNEQFF. Written as DNA, the CDR3 is TGTGCCACCGGACAGGGGGCCATCAAATACAATGAGCAGTTCTTC.

This clonotype was counted ten times or more. V usage is TRBV7-6 and J usage is TRBJ1-1; D is unresolved. CDR1 is SGHVS and CDR2 is FNYEAQ in the germline V gene. This CDR3 has 11 amino acids. The V gene lost 4 bases and the J gene lost 6 bases, with 6 bases spanning the gap. CDR3 sequence: CASSSGPEAFF. CDR3 nucleotides: TGTGCCAGCAGCTCAGGTCCTGAAGCTTTCTTT.

This clonotype was counted at least ten times. The rearrangement joins TRBV30 to TRBJ2-1; TRBD1 might be the D (7 bases). The ends were cut back, 4 bases at V and 9 bases at J, with 16 bases in the middle. Germline values: CDR1 GTSNPN, CDR2 SVGIG (reference sequence). The CDR3 is made up of 13 amino acids. The CDR3 DNA is TGTGCCTGGACACAGGGGAGGATGGGTGAGCAGTTCTTC. The encoded protein is CAWTQGRMGEQFF.

This chain connects TRBV7-2 to TRBJ2-1; TRBD2 is a possible D gene (5 bases). Germline-derived CDR1 and CDR2 are SGHTA and FQGNSA. Trimming took off 6 bases at V and 12 bases at J, with 12 bases between the two ends. The CDR3 is made up of 11 amino acids. The CDR3 here is CASSRGNGQFF. The CDR3 nucleotides are TGTGCCAGCAGTCGGGGTAACGGGCAGTTCTTC.